This T cell receptor (beta chain) came from a study of blood T cell repertoires in COVID-19. Turning to the study itself: Material from acute and convalescent COVID-19 was sourced from the United States, Italy and Spain. Sources were T cells, B-cell-depleted T cells, or PBMCs; the material itself was cDNA or gDNA.

TCRdb's table, derived via immunoSEQ multiplex PCR, lists solely in-frame clones and lacks some. The repertoire holds about 150,000 clones, 78% seen once, with roughly 1.7% in the top ten. With regard to this clone: The same CDR3 also results from other DNA sequences found in this sample.

Trimming left V 3 bases short and J 2 bases short, with 7 bases between. This CDR3 region has 13 residues. The chain carries TRBV12-3 or TRBV12-4 and TRBJ1-2; a weak D match, TRBD1 (6 bases). The source material was peripheral blood. This sequence originates from a man at least 80 years old with acute or convalescent COVID-19. The CDR3 sequence is CASSLGQNYGYTF. The CDR3 DNA is TGTGCCAGCAGTTTGGGACAAAACTATGGCTACACCTTC.